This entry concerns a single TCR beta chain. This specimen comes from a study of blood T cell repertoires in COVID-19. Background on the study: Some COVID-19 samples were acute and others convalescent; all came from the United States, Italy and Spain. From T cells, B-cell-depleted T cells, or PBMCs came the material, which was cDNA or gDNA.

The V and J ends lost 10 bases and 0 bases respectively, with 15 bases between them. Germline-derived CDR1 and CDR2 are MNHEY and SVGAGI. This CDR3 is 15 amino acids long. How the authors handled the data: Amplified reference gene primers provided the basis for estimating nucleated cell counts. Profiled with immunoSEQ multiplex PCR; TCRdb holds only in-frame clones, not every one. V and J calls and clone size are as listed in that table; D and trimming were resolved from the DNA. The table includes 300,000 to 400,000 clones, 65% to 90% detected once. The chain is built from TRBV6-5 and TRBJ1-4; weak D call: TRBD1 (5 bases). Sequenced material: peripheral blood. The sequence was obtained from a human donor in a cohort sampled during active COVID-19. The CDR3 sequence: CATTRTHSTNEKLFF. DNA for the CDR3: TGTGCCACCACGCGGACACATTCAACTAATGAAAAACTGTTTTTT.